A single sample gave rise to the 6 T cell receptor beta chains below, sequenced in a study of cytomegalovirus exposure and HLA in healthy donors. In the PCR, 60 Vbeta and 13 Jbeta primers were used. The data were produced by immunoSEQ multiplex PCR, yet TCRdb's version contains in-frame clones alone and is incomplete. Found here are 150,000 to 200,000 clones, 60% to 80% of them singletons; the top ten hold 4% to 5%. The specimen was PBMCs. These receptors originate from a man between 18 and 35 years old in good health and CMV-seropositive.

The chain uses TRBV2 and TRBJ2-1; 7 bases map to TRBD1. Germline values: CDR1 SNHLY, CDR2 FYNNEI. V lost 4 bases and J lost 0; bases outside the gene matches: 3. CDR3 size: 15 residues. The CDR3 here is CASSVDRSSYNEQFF. The CDR3 coding sequence is TGTGCCAGCAGTGTGGACAGGAGCTCCTACAATGAGCAGTTCTTC.

The chain links TRBV10-3 to TRBJ1-1, with 9 bases identical to TRBD1. CDR3 size: 14 residues. Germline lookup yields CDR1 ENHRY and CDR2 SYGVKD. V shed 3 bases and J 5 bases; nucleotides not matched to a gene: 4. In DNA, the CDR3 is TGTGCCATCAGTGAAACAGGGGGCAGGACTGAAGCTTTCTTT. Translated: CAISETGGRTEAFF.

In regard to this clone: Distinct nucleotide sequences in the sample also encode this CDR3. The genes are TRBV6-1 and TRBJ1-4; 7 nucleotides agree with TRBD1. J was trimmed by 6 bases and V by 4 bases; bases with no gene match: 5. Germline CDR1 is MNHNS and CDR2 is SASEGT. CDR3 length equals 14 residues. CDR3 in amino acids: CASSGDRADEKLFF. The CDR3 nucleotides are TGTGCCAGCAGTGGAGACAGGGCGGATGAAAAACTGTTTTTT.

This rearrangement joins TRBV6-5 to TRBJ1-2; 8 nucleotides align to TRBD1. The V gene's germline CDR1 is MNHEY and CDR2 SVGAGI. V trimming: 0 bases; J trimming: 7 bases; junction bases outside the gene matches: 4. This CDR3 has 14 amino acids. CDR3 nucleotides: TGTGCCAGCAGTTACTCGTCACAGGGGGGTGGCTACACCTTC. This encodes CASSYSSQGGGYTF.

The J gene is TRBJ2-7, the V gene TRBV11-1; a weak D match, TRBD2 (7 bases). Trimming shortened V by 6 bases and J by 6 bases, and 27 bases separated the two germline ends. Germline V gives CDR1 SGHAT, CDR2 FQDESV (reference sequence). This CDR3 contains 17 residues. The CDR3 here is CASSWDTGRGGRCEQYV. Here the CDR3 DNA reads TGTGCCAGCAGTTGGGATACAGGGCGGGGAGGGCGTTGCGAGCAGTACGTC.

V and J are TRBV18 and TRBJ1-5; no clear D gene. This CDR3 has 14 residues. Trimming shortened V by 2 bases and J by 4 bases, and 9 bases separated the two germline ends. The germline V gene encodes CDR1 KGHSH and CDR2 LQKENI. CDR3 DNA sequence: TGTGCCAGCTCACCAAACGGAGAAAATCAGCCCCAGCATTTT. The encoded protein is CASSPNGENQPQHF.